Here is one TCR beta chain with its context. This entry comes from a study of blood T cell repertoires in COVID-19. Study-wide context: Acute and convalescent COVID-19 specimens originated in the United States, Italy and Spain. T cells, B-cell-depleted T cells, or PBMCs provided the cDNA or gDNA that served as material.

Per the study methods: Estimated nucleated cell counts came from reference gene primer amplification. Method: immunoSEQ multiplex PCR; TCRdb's copy keeps in-frame clones and lacks some. The V and J calls and clone size are taken from that table; D and trimming were inferred from the DNA. The sample contains 25,000 to 30,000 clones, nearly 85% of which appear only once. There are 14 residues in the CDR3. Between the trimmed V and J ends, which lost 0 bases and 6 bases, there was a span of 13 bases. CDR1 SGHNT and CDR2 YYREEE come from the germline V gene (reference sequence). The sample comprised peripheral blood. This TCR was recovered from a man in his 70s with active COVID-19. The V and J genes are TRBV5-4 and TRBJ2-7, with TRBD2 as a possible D gene (5 bases). CDR3 residues: CASSLGGVGGEQYF. The CDR3 bases are TGTGCCAGCAGCTTGGGGGGAGTGGGCGGCGAGCAGTACTTC.